This TCR beta chain was observed in a study of cytomegalovirus exposure and HLA in healthy donors (TCRdb year 2017). In the study overall: An earlier analysis of some 600 of the donors reported 276 Gb of sequence data and 95 million to 120 million unique TCR beta sequences obtained from 180 million or so T cells. An early release that covered about 640 HLA-typed donors contained approximately 300 gigabases of sequencing data and tens of millions of unique TCR sequences. Of the roughly 390 genotyped donors, roughly 76% were placed in the genetic ancestry cluster associated with self-reported Caucasian donors. The study aimed to test whether cataloging public T cell receptors could reveal signatures of past pathogen exposure. Using immunosequencing, the study profiled T cell repertoires from fewer than 850 subjects and related those repertoires to cytomegalovirus serostatus. Besides the first cohort of roughly 640 subjects, a separate validation cohort made up of 120 different subjects was used. The study combined high-throughput TCR immunosequencing, statistical association of individual TCRs with disease status, and machine learning to predict cytomegalovirus infection status. A later analysis re-examined previously published TCR beta repertoires from just over 650 donors and added high-resolution HLA genotyping to investigate patterns of TCR occurrence. In the later analysis, no new phenotypic data were used to find candidate immune exposures; instead, reliance was placed on TCR beta sequences and their occurrence across donors. To decide whether each TCR beta V gene segment behaved as functional or pseudogenic, an earlier analysis of several hundred of the donors relied on high-throughput TCR beta sequencing. Donor age, sex, ethnicity and CMV serostatus were compiled alongside the repertoire data. A later genetic analysis used genome-wide SNP genotypes for about three fifths of the 666 donors, treating that subset as a discovery cohort. All discovery cohort repertoires had been generated on a single sequencing platform. HLA typing included class I and class II loci at four-digit resolution. Typing coverage varied by locus: roughly 629-640 donors for A, B, C, DRB1 and DQB1; roughly 560 for DQA1; over 600 for DPA1; more than 450 for DPB1. Roughly 5 DR-DQ haplotypes were handled as single units for association and clustering because linkage in the cohort was strong. Among roughly 400 genotyped donors of the cohort, an average of around 220,000 unique TCR beta nucleotide sequences was sequenced per donor, of which 15% to 20% were non-productive. The study at large found these results: An earlier analysis of some 590 of the donors showed that most TCR beta V segments appeared in productive rearrangements either about 90% or about 30% of the time, which broadly matched IMGT annotations. Some IMGT-functional V segments, including TRBV6-2 and TRBV6-3, could not be told apart with the 87-base-pair reads, so those segments were excluded. The authors suggested that the approach could potentially be extended to other disease states and immunological phenotypes. Because some donors lacked HLA typing at each locus, the association tests relied only on the typed subset. The earlier analysis of some 540 of the donors excluded about 16 rarely observed V segments, including chromosome 9 orphons, because counts were too low. A further reported finding was that TCR beta sequences accurately predicted the HLA-A and HLA-B alleles for most subjects in the first cohort. According to a later analysis, TCR association rates differed among HLA loci, with DRB1 alleles showing the most associated TCRs and HLA-C alleles showing the fewest. In a later analysis, most CMV-associated TCR beta chains were found to appear HLA-restricted, with HLA associations seemingly driven largely by CMV exposure. Three of the identified cytomegalovirus-associated TCR beta chains were confirmed in vitro to be specific for cytomegalovirus antigens. In a later analysis, around 17,000 TCR beta sequences were associated with specific HLA alleles at a false discovery rate of 0.05. Strong co-occurrence of HLA alleles, especially DR and DQ, made assigning TCR associations to individual alleles difficult. A later genetic analysis associated a missense DCLRE1C variant with V-gene and J-gene trimming of TCR beta chains, and an independent cohort replicated the association. The classifier was reported to diagnose cytomegalovirus status with high specificity and sensitivity in both the original and validation cohorts. In this cohort, only TCR beta chains were sequenced, and detectable features were limited by the absence of alpha or paired-chain data. Linkage disequilibrium might explain the correlated functional status among segregating V segments, but an unknown experimental factor could not be ruled out. Immune exposure information for the cohort was limited to CMV serostatus. In a later genetic analysis, fewer N-insertions in productive TCRs were reported among donors in an Asian-associated ancestry cluster than the roughly 710-donor mean. Sequencing depth was assumed to be roughly uniform across donors in the presence/absence analyses, though that assumption may not hold. Most TCR sequences were seen in very few donors, while some public TCRs were found in many individuals. A total of roughly 160 TCR beta chains were listed by the study as associated with cytomegalovirus. In a later analysis, HLA-associated TCR beta chains showed more clonal expansion and lower generation probabilities than non-associated chains that were equally common. A cluster of highly shared sequence variants was judged likely to represent a technical artifact of the sequencing pipeline. According to a later analysis, parvovirus B19, influenza, CMV and Epstein-Barr virus appeared linked to several top co-occurrence clusters.

The cohort comprised more than 550 healthy bone marrow donors. At the time of sampling, all cohort members were nominally healthy, though unrecorded immune exposures were likely present. The donor was CMV seronegative and was included in the group of 352 seronegative cohort members. Each donor provided a peripheral blood sample, and peripheral blood mononuclear cells were used for TCR beta sequencing. Genomic DNA was extracted from the blood cell samples with the Qiagen DNeasy Blood Extraction Kit. As for this clone: Its antigen remains unidentified. No base quality information exists; no much larger clone differs at one position.

The library was generated by the immunoSEQ multiplex PCR assay. For the multiplex PCR, a mixture combining 60 forward primers for TCR Vbeta segments and 13 reverse primers for TCR Jbeta segments was used. A multiplex PCR assay on genomic DNA amplified the CDR3 region of rearranged TCR beta genes. Amplified TCR beta libraries were sequenced as 87-base-pair reads on the Illumina HiSeq System. The study's processing was this. A later analysis tallied 75 million to 95 million unique TCR beta chains across the 666 repertoires, and about 10 million of those chains were shared by two or more donors. A nearest-neighbor algorithm error-corrected the raw reads and collapsed the reads into unique sequences, merging closely related sequences to remove PCR and sequencing errors. CDR3 sequences were aligned to IMGT reference sequences to assign V, D and J gene segments. For a sequence to be retained, a match of at least six nucleotides to both a V gene segment and a J gene segment was required. A rearrangement was called productive if the CDR3 had no stop codons and remained in frame with V and J, and every other rearrangement was called non-productive. Following IMGT convention, CDR3 was defined as the stretch from the second conserved V-encoded cysteine to the conserved J-encoded phenylalanine. Sequences without an unambiguous match to a single V gene segment were excluded from the earlier analysis of over 500 of the donors. An earlier analysis of a few hundred of the donors classified V segments as functional when productive rearrangements were above 56.7% and as segregating when the standard deviation between donors was above 5%. A statistical classification framework was built to diagnose cytomegalovirus status from the catalog of TCR beta chain sequences. In a later analysis, TCR nucleotide sequences were compared against IMGT/GENE-DB human TR gene sequences so that V and J genes could be assigned. The TCRdist pipeline was used in a later analysis to assign CDR3 sequences and most-parsimonious VDJ recombination scenarios. A later analysis defined each TCR beta chain by its CDR3 amino acid sequence plus V-gene family, and excluded reads lacking a unique V-gene family. In a later analysis, fewer than 600 highly shared, low-generation-probability nucleotide sequences were removed to address suspected cross-contamination and a sequencing artifact. A later analysis calculated a clonal expansion index for each public chain from normalized within-repertoire ranks of inferred template counts. A later analysis computed generation probabilities with a VDJ recombination model fitted to out-of-frame rearrangements, and checked the results against IGoR. A later analysis scored TCR-TCR, TCR-HLA and TCR-CMV co-occurrence with hypergeometric tests, applying a repertoire-size bias correction to TCR pairs. False discovery rates were estimated in a later analysis by permuting HLA or CMV assignments 20 times. In a later analysis, co-occurring TCRs were grouped using DBSCAN, and TCRdist sequence similarity was added for clustering within HLA-allele-positive subsets. Co-occurrence clustering excluded repertoires with fewer than 30,000 or more than 120,000 public chains, plus five with anomalous nucleotide sharing. What TCRdb holds here is the immuneACCESS table cut down to in-frame rearrangements. Part of the clones is not present; checked against another copy, under half of the missing clones reflect an unresolved V gene, and the others are unexplained. The V and J calls and clone size come from that table; D and trimming were worked out from the DNA. The sample table shows about 150,000 clones, and roughly 84% are seen once. Approximately 1.3% of the sample lies in the top ten.

The CDR3 covers 16 residues, taking in both the cysteine and the phenylalanine. The DNA shown is the 48-base CDR3, in frame from base 1. Taken from the germline V gene, the CDR1 and CDR2 loops are SGHNT and YENEEA. Compared with germline, V lacks 1 base and J lacks 8 bases; bases without a gene match: 11. The specimen sequenced was PBMCs. This clonotype originated in a boy younger than 10 in good health and CMV-seronegative. The chain links TRBV11-3 with TRBJ2-1; the central 7 bases match TRBD2. The nucleotide sequence is given as TGTGCCAGCAGCTTAGGCAGGACTAGACCAGGCGATGAGCAGTTCTTC. Its protein product is CASSLGRTRPGDEQFF.